The entry that follows covers one T cell receptor (beta chain) sequence. The target antigen is unknown. The data derive from a study of T cells after posttransplantation cyclophosphamide. The naive gate required viable CD3+CD4+ or CD3+CD8+ cells with CCR7+CD45RA+CD45RO-CD95-CD27+CD28+ phenotype. Notes on the study in general: Later post-transplant blood repertoires were often dominated by donor CD8+ memory clones. After PTCy, TRB diversity resembled that of CNI/methotrexate controls.

Here immunoSEQ multiplex PCR was the method, and the copy in TCRdb shows in-frame clones only, minus some. The data contain about 16,000 clones, 94% of them singletons. Trimming took off 6 bases at V and 2 bases at J, with 11 bases between the two ends. This CDR3 is built from 13 residues. Germline CDR1 MDHEN, CDR2 SYDVKM. V and J are TRBV28 and TRBJ2-7; possible D gene TRBD1, 5 bases. The material sequenced was naive CD4+ T cells sorted from blood. This TCR came from a woman in her 50s in good health and a related stem cell transplant donor. The CDR3 loop is CASSPRQPYEQYF. The CDR3 DNA is TGTGCCAGCAGCCCCCGACAGCCCTACGAGCAGTACTTC.